This TCR beta chain originates from a study of shared clonotypes between healthy human individuals. Germline CDR1 reads MNHEY; CDR2 reads SMNVEV (reference sequence). J gave up 3 bases and V 5 bases, and 6 bases lay outside the gene matches. CDR3 size: 15 residues. Sequenced by immunoSEQ multiplex PCR; TCRdb stores in-frame clones only, minus some. The sample lists 600,000 or so clones, 85% to 95% occurring once. CD45RO-negative, CCR7-positively selected cells formed the naive CD8 fraction, excluding terminally differentiated effector memory CD45RA+ cells. Sequencing was performed on naive CD8+ T cells sorted from blood. The V and J genes are TRBV27 and TRBJ1-1; 10 positions match TRBD1. This receptor was obtained from a woman aged 25-40 years in good health. CDR3 amino acids: CASSIDRGPYTEAFF. CDR3 nucleotide sequence: TGTGCCAGCAGTATTGACAGGGGGCCGTACACTGAAGCTTTCTTT.